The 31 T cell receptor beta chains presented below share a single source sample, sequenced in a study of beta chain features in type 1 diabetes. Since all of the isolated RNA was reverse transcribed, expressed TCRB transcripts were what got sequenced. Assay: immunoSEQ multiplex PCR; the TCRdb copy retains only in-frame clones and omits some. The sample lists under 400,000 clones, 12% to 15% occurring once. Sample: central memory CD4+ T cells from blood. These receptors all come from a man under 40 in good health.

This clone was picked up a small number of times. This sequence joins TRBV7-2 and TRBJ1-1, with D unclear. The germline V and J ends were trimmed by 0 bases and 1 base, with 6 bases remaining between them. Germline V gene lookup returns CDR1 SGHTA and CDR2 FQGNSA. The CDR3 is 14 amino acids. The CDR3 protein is CASSLAARNTEAFF. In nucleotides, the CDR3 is TGTGCCAGCAGCTTAGCGGCCAGGAACACTGAAGCTTTCTTT. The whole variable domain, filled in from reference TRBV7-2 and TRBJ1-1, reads GAGVSQSPSNKVTEKGKDVELRCDPISGHTALYWYRQSLGQGLEFLIYFQGNSAPDKSGLPSDRFSAERTGGSVSTLTIQRTQQEDSAVYLCASSLAARNTEAFFGQGTRLTVV.

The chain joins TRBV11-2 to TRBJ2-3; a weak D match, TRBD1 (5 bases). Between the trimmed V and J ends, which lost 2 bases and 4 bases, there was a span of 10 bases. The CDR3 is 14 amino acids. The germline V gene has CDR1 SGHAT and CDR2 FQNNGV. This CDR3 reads CASSLSQGPDTQYF. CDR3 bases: TGTGCCAGCAGCTTAAGTCAGGGTCCAGATACGCAGTATTTT. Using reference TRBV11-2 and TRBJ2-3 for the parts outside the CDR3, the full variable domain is EAGVAQSPRYKIIEKRQSVAFWCNPISGHATLYWYQQILGQGPKLLIQFQNNGVVDDSQLPKDRFSAERLKGVDSTLKIQPAKLEDSAVYLCASSLSQGPDTQYFGPGTRLTVL.

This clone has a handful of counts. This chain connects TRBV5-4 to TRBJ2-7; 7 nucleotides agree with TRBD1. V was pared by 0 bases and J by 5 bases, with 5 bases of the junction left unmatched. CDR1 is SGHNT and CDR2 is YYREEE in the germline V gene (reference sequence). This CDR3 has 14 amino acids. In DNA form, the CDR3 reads TGTGCCAGCAGCTTGGACAGGGGACGCCACGAGCAGTACTTC. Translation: CASSLDRGRHEQYF.

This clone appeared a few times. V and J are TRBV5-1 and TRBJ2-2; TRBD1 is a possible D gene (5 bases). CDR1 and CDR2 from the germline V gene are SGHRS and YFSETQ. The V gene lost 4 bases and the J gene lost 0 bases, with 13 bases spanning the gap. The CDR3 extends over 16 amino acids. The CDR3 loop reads CASSPWTSPNTGELFF. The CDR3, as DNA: TGCGCCAGCAGCCCGTGGACATCTCCGAACACCGGGGAGCTGTTTTTT.

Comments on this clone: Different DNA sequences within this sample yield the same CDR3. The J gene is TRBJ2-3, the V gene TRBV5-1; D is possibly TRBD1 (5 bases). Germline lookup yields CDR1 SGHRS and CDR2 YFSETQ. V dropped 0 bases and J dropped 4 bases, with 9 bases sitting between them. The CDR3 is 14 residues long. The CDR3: CASSLEGLSDTQYF. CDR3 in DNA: TGCGCCAGCAGCTTGGAGGGGTTATCAGATACGCAGTATTTT.

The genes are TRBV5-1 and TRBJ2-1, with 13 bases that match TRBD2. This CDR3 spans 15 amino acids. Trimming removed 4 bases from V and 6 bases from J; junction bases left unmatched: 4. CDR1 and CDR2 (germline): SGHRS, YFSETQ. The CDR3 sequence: CASSPTSGGANEQFF. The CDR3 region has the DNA TGCGCCAGCAGCCCCACTAGCGGGGGGGCCAATGAGCAGTTCTTC.

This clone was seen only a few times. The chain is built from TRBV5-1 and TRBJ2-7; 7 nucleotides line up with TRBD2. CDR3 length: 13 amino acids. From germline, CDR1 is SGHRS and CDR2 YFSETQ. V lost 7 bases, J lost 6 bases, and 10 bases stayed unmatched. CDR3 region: CASCPDGEGEQYF. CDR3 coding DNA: TGCGCCAGCTGCCCGGACGGGGAGGGCGAGCAGTACTTC.

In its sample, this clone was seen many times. CDR3 in DNA: TGTGCCATCAGTGAGGACAGTTTTAATGAGCAGTTCTTC. Its protein is CAISEDSFNEQFF. The chain carries TRBV10-3 and TRBJ2-1; D perhaps matches TRBD1 (5 bases). The CDR3 is 13 amino acids. CDR1 is ENHRY, CDR2 SYGVKD, per germline. The ends were cut back, 2 bases at V and 7 bases at J, with 9 bases in the middle.

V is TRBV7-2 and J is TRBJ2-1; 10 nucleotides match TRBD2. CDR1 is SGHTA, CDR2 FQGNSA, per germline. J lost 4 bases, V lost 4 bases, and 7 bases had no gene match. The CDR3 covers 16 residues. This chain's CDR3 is CASSSRTSGIYNEQFF. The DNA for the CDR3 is TGTGCCAGCAGCTCAAGGACTAGCGGAATATACAATGAGCAGTTCTTC.

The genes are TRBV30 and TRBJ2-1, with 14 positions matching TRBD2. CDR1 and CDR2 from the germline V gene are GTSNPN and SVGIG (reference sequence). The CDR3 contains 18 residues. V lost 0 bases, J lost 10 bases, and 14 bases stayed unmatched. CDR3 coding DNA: TGTGCCTGGAGTGTATCCCCGACTAGCGGGAGGGCCCAAAGGGAGCAGTTCTTC. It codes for CAWSVSPTSGRAQREQFF.

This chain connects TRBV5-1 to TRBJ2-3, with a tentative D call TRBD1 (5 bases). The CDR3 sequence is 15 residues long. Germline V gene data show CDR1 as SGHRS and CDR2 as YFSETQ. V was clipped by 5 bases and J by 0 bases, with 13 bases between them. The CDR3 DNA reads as TGCGCCAGCAGACAGGACATGACTAGCACAGATACGCAGTATTTT. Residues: CASRQDMTSTDTQYF.

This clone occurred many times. CDR3 loop: CATSRDGSETQYF. CDR3 bases: TGTGCCACCAGCAGAGATGGGTCAGAGACCCAGTACTTC. The V gene is TRBV15, the J gene TRBJ2-5; D uncertain. Trimming took off 0 bases at V and 4 bases at J, with 6 bases between the two ends. This CDR3 is 13 amino acids long. Germline CDR1 LNHNV, CDR2 YYDKDF (reference sequence).

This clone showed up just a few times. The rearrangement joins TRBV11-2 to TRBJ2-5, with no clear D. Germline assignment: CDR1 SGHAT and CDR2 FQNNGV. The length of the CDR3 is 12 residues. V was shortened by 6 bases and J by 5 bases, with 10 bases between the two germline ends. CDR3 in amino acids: CASSFNGETQYF. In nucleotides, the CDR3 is TGTGCCAGCAGTTTTAATGGGGAGACCCAGTACTTC.

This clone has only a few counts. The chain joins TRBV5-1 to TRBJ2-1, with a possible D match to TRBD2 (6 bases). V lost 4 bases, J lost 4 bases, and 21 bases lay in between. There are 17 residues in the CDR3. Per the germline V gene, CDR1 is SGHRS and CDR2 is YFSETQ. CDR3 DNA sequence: TGCGCCAGCAGCGCGCAGACGGGCGGGACTGGGTACAATGAGCAGTTCTTC. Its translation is CASSAQTGGTGYNEQFF.

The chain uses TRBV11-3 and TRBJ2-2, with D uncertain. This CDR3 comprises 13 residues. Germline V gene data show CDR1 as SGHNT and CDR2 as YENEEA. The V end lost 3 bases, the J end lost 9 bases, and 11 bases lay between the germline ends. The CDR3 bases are TGTGCCAGCAGCTTGGGTCTGACACGGGAGCTGTTTTTT. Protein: CASSLGLTRELFF. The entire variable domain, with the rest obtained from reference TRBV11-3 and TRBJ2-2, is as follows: EAGVVQSPRYKIIEKKQPVAFWCNPISGHNTLYWYLQNLGQGPELLIRYENEEAVDDSQLPKDRFSAERLKGVDSTLKIQPAELGDSAVYLCASSLGLTRELFFGEGSRLTVL.

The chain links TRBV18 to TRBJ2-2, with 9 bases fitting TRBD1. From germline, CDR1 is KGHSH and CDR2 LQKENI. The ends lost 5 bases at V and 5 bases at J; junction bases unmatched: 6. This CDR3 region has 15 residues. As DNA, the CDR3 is TGTGCCAGCTCAAACAGGGGGCGAGTGACCGGGGAGCTGTTTTTT. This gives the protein CASSNRGRVTGELFF.

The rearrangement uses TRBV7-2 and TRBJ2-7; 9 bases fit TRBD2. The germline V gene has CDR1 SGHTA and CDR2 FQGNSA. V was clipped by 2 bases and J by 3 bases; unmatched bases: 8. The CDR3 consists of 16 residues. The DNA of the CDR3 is TGTGCCAGCAGCTTACAGGTTGTTAGCGGGGGCTACGAGCAGTACTTC. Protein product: CASSLQVVSGGYEQYF.

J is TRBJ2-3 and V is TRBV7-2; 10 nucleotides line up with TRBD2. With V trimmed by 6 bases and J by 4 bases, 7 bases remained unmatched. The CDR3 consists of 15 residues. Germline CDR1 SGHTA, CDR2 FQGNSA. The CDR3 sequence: CASRKAGGLSDTQYF. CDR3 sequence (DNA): TGTGCCAGCAGGAAAGCGGGGGGGCTTTCAGATACGCAGTATTTT.

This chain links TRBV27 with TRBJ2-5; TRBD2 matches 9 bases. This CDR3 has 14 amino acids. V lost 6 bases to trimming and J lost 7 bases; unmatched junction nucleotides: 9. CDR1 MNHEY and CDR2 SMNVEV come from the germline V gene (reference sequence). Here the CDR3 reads CASRGNSGGRTQYF. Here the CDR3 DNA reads TGTGCCAGCAGGGGGAATAGCGGGGGCAGGACCCAGTACTTC.

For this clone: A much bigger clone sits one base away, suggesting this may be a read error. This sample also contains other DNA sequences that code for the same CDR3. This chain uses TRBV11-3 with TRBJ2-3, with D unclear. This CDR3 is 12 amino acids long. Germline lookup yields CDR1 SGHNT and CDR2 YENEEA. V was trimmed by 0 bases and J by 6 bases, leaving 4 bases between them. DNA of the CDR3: TGTGCCAGCAGCTTAGATACGGATACGCAGTATTTT. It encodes CASSLDTDTQYF.

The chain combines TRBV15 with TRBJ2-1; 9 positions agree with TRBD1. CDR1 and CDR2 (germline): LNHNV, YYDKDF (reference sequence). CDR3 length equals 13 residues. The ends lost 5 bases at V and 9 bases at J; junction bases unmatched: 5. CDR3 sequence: CATSAGTGSEQFF. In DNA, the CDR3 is TGTGCCACCAGCGCAGGGACAGGGAGTGAGCAGTTCTTC.

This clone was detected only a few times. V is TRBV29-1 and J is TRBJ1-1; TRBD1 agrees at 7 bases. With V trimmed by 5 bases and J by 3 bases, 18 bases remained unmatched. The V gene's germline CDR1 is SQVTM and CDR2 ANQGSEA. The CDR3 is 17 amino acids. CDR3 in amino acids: CSVRLVVRGRGDTEAFF. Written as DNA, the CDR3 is TGCAGCGTTAGGTTGGTGGTTAGGGGGCGGGGTGACACTGAAGCTTTCTTT.

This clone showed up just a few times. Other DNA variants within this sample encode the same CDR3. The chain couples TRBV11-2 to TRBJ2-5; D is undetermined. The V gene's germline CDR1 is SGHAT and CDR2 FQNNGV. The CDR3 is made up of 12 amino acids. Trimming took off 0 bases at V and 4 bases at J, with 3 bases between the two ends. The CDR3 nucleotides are TGTGCCAGCAGCTTAGATCGAGAGACCCAGTACTTC. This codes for CASSLDRETQYF.

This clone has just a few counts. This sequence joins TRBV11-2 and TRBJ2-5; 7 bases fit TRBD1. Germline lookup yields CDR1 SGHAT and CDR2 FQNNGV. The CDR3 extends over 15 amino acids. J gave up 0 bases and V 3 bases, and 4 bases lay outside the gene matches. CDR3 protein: CASSFVQGYQETQYF. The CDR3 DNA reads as TGTGCCAGCAGCTTCGTACAGGGGTACCAAGAGACCCAGTACTTC. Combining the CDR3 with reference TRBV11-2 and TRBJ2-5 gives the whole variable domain EAGVAQSPRYKIIEKRQSVAFWCNPISGHATLYWYQQILGQGPKLLIQFQNNGVVDDSQLPKDRFSAERLKGVDSTLKIQPAKLEDSAVYLCASSFVQGYQETQYFGPGTRLLVL.

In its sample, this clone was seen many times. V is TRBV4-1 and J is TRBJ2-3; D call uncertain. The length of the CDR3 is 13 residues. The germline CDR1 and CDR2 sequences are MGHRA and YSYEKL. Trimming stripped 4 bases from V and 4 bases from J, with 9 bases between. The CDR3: CASSPYLADTQYF. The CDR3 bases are TGCGCCAGCAGCCCCTATCTCGCAGATACGCAGTATTTT.

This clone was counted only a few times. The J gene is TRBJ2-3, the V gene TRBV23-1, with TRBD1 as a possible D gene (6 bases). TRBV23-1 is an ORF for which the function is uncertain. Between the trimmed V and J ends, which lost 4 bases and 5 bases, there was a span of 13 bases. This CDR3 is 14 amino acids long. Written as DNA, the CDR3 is TGCGCCAGCAGTCCTCCCGTACAGGGAGATACGCAGTATTTT. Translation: CASSPPVQGDTQYF.

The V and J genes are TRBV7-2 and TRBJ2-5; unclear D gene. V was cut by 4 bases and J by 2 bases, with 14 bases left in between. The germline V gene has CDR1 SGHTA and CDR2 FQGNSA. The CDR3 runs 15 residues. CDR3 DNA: TGTGCCAGCAGCTCAACAAGCCTCGCACAAGAGACCCAGTACTTC. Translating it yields CASSSTSLAQETQYF.

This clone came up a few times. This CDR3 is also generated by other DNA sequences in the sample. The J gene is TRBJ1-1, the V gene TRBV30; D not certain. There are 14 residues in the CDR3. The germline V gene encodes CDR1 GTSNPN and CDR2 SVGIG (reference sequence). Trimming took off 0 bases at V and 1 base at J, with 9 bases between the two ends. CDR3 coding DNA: TGTGCCTGGAGTGTGGGCGGACCGAACACTGAAGCTTTCTTT. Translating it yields CAWSVGGPNTEAFF.

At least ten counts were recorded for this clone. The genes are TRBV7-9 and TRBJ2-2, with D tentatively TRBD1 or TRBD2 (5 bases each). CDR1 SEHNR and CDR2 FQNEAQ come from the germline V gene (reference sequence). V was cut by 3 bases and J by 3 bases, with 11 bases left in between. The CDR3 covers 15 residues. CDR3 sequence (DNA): TGTGCCAGCAGCTTCGGGACCCTAGACACCGGGGAGCTGTTTTTT. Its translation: CASSFGTLDTGELFF.

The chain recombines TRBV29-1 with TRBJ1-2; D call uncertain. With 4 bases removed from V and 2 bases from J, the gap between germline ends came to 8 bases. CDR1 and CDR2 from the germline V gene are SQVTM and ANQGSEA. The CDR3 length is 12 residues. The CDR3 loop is CSVAFRNYGYTF. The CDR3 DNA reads TGCAGCGTTGCATTCCGCAACTATGGCTACACCTTC.

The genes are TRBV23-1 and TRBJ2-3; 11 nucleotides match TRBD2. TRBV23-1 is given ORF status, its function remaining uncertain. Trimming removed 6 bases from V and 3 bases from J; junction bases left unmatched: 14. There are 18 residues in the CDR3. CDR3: CASSEKFSGGAGTDTQYF. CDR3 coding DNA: TGCGCCAGCAGCGAAAAATTTAGCGGGGGGGCTGGGACAGATACGCAGTATTTT.